The 9 T cell receptor beta chains reported below all come from one sample, sequenced in a study of beta chain features in type 1 diabetes. TCRB transcripts that were expressed got sequenced, as all of the isolated RNA had been reverse transcribed. TCRdb keeps only in-frame clones here, not all; method: immunoSEQ multiplex PCR. The data hold fewer than 350,000 clones, with about 20% observed a single time. Sequenced sample: naive CD4+ T cells from blood. The receptors shown here come from a woman aged 18-29 years in good health.

This clone was counted only a few times. V gene TRBV25-1 combines with J gene TRBJ2-7, with 13 positions matching TRBD2. Germline CDR1 reads MGHDK; CDR2 reads SYGVNS. V dropped 3 bases and J dropped 3; count of bases not matched to a gene: 2. The CDR3 consists of 15 residues. In nucleotides, the CDR3 is TGTGCCAGCAGTGATGGGACTAGCGGGATCTACGAGCAGTACTTC. Its translation is CASSDGTSGIYEQYF.

CDR3 DNA: TGTGCCAGCAGTTACTCCACCGGGGGCAAAAACATTCAGTACTTC. Its translation is CASSYSTGGKNIQYF. The chain employs TRBV6-5 and TRBJ2-4; possible D gene TRBD2, 6 bases. Germline V lookup: CDR1 MNHEY, CDR2 SVGAGI. The CDR3 length is 15 residues. V shed 0 bases and J shed 3 bases, with 9 bases lying between them.

In this sample, this clone turned up a few times. The chain recombines TRBV2 with TRBJ1-1; D is uncertain. Trimming removed 6 bases from V and 6 bases from J, with 14 bases in between. CDR1 is SNHLY, CDR2 FYNNEI, per germline. The CDR3 is 13 amino acids. The CDR3 here is CASRSGPGAEAFF. In nucleotides, the CDR3 is TGTGCCAGCAGATCAGGCCCCGGGGCTGAAGCTTTCTTT.

This clone has just a few counts. The CDR3 coding sequence is TGTGCCAGCAGCTTAGGCAGGGGTAAACAGTTCTTC. Its protein is CASSLGRGKQFF. The V and J genes are TRBV7-2 and TRBJ2-1, with a weak D call TRBD1 (6 bases). The V end lost 1 base, the J end lost 13 bases, and 11 bases lay between the germline ends. The germline CDR1 and CDR2 sequences are SGHTA and FQGNSA. CDR3 length equals 12 residues.

The J gene is TRBJ2-1, the V gene TRBV13; 10 positions match TRBD2. The CDR3 is 16 amino acids. The junction had 8 bases not matched to a gene; V was cut back by 1 base and J by 8 bases. Germline loops: CDR1 PRHDT, CDR2 FYEKMQ (reference sequence). The CDR3, as DNA: TGTGCCAGCAGCTTAGTTTCGGGACTAGCGTTATATGAGCAGTTCTTC. The encoded protein is CASSLVSGLALYEQFF.

The rearrangement joins TRBV5-1 to TRBJ2-1; D perhaps matches TRBD2 (5 bases). This CDR3 is 14 amino acids long. Germline V gene lookup returns CDR1 SGHRS and CDR2 YFSETQ. V was cut by 2 bases and J by 6 bases, with 12 bases left in between. The CDR3 reads CASSFLSEINEQFF. The CDR3, as DNA: TGCGCCAGCAGCTTTCTTAGCGAGATCAATGAGCAGTTCTTC.

This clone has just a few counts. The chain links TRBV5-6 to TRBJ2-1, with D possibly TRBD2 on 5 matching bases. The CDR3 has 13 residues. CDR1 and CDR2 (germline): SGHDT, YYEEEE. V was shortened by 4 bases and J by 5 bases, with 10 bases between the two germline ends. The CDR3 coding sequence is TGTGCCAGCAGCAAGGACTCGGACAATGAGCAGTTCTTC. Protein product: CASSKDSDNEQFF.

This clone was counted only a few times. The V gene is TRBV19, the J gene TRBJ1-5, with 8 bases aligning to TRBD1. CDR3 length: 16 amino acids. V shed 4 bases and J 6 bases; nucleotides not matched to a gene: 11. The germline V gene has CDR1 LNHDA and CDR2 SQIVND (reference sequence). CDR3: CASSTTGVSPGQPQHF. The CDR3 DNA is TGTGCCAGTAGTACGACAGGGGTTTCCCCCGGTCAGCCCCAGCATTTT.

The chain carries TRBV23-1 and TRBJ2-4, with 8 bases aligning to TRBD1. TRBV23-1 is marked as an open reading frame, function uncertain. Trimming took 3 bases from V and 4 from J; bases not matched to a gene: 8. CDR3 length: 16 amino acids. The CDR3 region is CASSQSTGATKNIQYF. The CDR3 nucleotides are TGCGCCAGCAGTCAGTCGACAGGGGCGACTAAAAACATTCAGTACTTC.